Below are 9 T cell receptor beta chains sequenced from a single sample in a study of OX40 agonist ivuxolimab in advanced cancers. Measured with immunoSEQ multiplex PCR; TCRdb has only the in-frame clones, and not every one. The sample lists fewer than 45,000 clones, around 80% occurring once. The source was CD4+ or CD8+ T cells sorted from blood, collected in a trial of the OX40 agonist ivuxolimab. All receptors come from an adult with an advanced solid tumor such as melanoma, head and neck, liver or kidney cancer.

This chain links TRBV5-5 with TRBJ2-3; D is perhaps TRBD1 (6 bases). Germline V CDR1 and CDR2: SGHKS, YYEKEE (reference sequence). Trimming removed 4 bases at V and 2 bases at J, with 17 bases between. The CDR3 contains 16 residues. The CDR3 DNA sequence: TGTGCCAGCAGCGTAGGACAGTTACGACTCACAGATACGCAGTATTTT. This translates into CASSVGQLRLTDTQYF.

The J gene is TRBJ2-2, the V gene TRBV18; a weak D match, TRBD1 (6 bases). This CDR3 contains 14 residues. Trimming removed 6 bases at V and 2 bases at J, with 10 bases between. Per the germline V gene, CDR1 is KGHSH and CDR2 is LQKENI. CDR3 sequence (DNA): TGTGCCAGCTCCACAGGGACCAACACCGGGGAGCTGTTTTTT. This sequence encodes CASSTGTNTGELFF. The variable domain in full, completed from reference TRBV18 and TRBJ2-2, reads NAGVMQNPRHLVRRRGQEARLRCSPMKGHSHVYWYRQLPEEGLKFMVYLQKENIIDESGMPKERFSAEFPKEGPSILRIQQVVRGDSAAYFCASSTGTNTGELFFGEGSRLTVL.

The CDR3 nucleotides read TGTGCCAGCAGCTTGGTCGGGAGGGCCGGGGAGCTGTTTTTT. Translation: CASSLVGRAGELFF. The chain has TRBV5-6 and TRBJ2-2, with TRBD2 matching 8 bases. V shed 0 bases, J shed 6 bases, and the junction held 1 base outside the gene matches. Germline values: CDR1 SGHDT, CDR2 YYEEEE. This CDR3 is 14 amino acids long.

This sequence joins TRBV10-3 and TRBJ1-4; D is possibly TRBD1 (5 bases). Germline lookup yields CDR1 ENHRY and CDR2 SYGVKD. V lost 0 bases and J lost 8, with 10 bases in between. The CDR3 is 14 residues long. CDR3 in DNA: TGTGCCATCAGTGAGTCGGGCGGGGGAGAAAAACTGTTTTTT. This encodes CAISESGGGEKLFF.

The rearrangement links TRBV4-3 to TRBJ2-7; no definite D call. V was shortened by 0 bases and J by 3 bases, with 9 bases between the two germline ends. This CDR3 is built from 14 residues. Looked up from germline, CDR1 is LGHNA and CDR2 is YSLEER. The DNA of the CDR3 is TGCGCCAGCAGCCAAGACAGGTTGATCTACGAGCAGTACTTC. Protein product: CASSQDRLIYEQYF.

The rearrangement links TRBV2 to TRBJ1-4; 8 bases fit TRBD1. The CDR3 contains 14 residues. CDR1 and CDR2 from the germline V gene are SNHLY and FYNNEI. Trimming at V came to 4 bases and at J to 3 bases, leaving 1 base not matched to a gene. The CDR3 sequence is CASSGGQANEKLFF. The CDR3 DNA follows: TGTGCCAGCAGTGGGGGACAGGCTAATGAAAAACTGTTTTTT.

The chain couples TRBV2 to TRBJ1-2; a possible D gene is TRBD1 (5 bases). The CDR3 is made up of 16 amino acids. The germline V and J ends were trimmed by 2 bases and 3 bases, with 16 bases remaining between them. Germline-derived CDR1 and CDR2 are SNHLY and FYNNEI. The CDR3 DNA reads TGTGCCAGCAGTGAATCAACGGGGCCAGTTTACTATGGCTACACCTTC. The encoded protein is CASSESTGPVYYGYTF.

The rearrangement links TRBV5-4 to TRBJ1-2; a possible D gene is TRBD1 (5 bases). This CDR3 contains 15 residues. Germline V lookup: CDR1 SGHNT, CDR2 YYREEE (reference sequence). The V end was cut by 0 bases, the J end by 4 bases, with 13 bases between. In DNA, the CDR3 is TGTGCCAGCAGCTTGGTTGGGGACGGCGGCTATGGCTACACCTTC. Amino acid sequence: CASSLVGDGGYGYTF.

The rearrangement uses TRBV30 and TRBJ1-2; D is unresolved. The CDR3 sequence is 12 residues long. Per germline, CDR1 GTSNPN and CDR2 SVGIG (reference sequence). V lost 5 bases to trimming and J lost 4 bases, with 11 bases between them. The CDR3 DNA follows: TGTGCCTGGGGTAGGGAAGGCTATGGCTACACCTTC. This codes for CAWGREGYGYTF.